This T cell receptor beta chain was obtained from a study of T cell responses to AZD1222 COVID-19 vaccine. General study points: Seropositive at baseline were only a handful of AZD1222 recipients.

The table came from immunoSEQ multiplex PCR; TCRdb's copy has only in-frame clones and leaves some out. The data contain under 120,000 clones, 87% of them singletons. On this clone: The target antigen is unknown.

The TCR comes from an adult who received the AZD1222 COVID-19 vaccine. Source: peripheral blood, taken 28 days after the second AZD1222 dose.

CDR3 in amino acids: CASSDSGRRNYEQYF. The CDR3 DNA follows: TGTGCCAGCAGTGATAGCGGGAGACGGAACTACGAGCAGTACTTC. The V gene is TRBV6-2 or TRBV6-3, the J gene TRBJ2-7; 9 bases align to TRBD2. The ends lost 5 bases at V and 3 bases at J; junction bases unmatched: 8. The germline gives CDR1 MNHEY, CDR2 SVGEGT. The CDR3 contains 15 residues.